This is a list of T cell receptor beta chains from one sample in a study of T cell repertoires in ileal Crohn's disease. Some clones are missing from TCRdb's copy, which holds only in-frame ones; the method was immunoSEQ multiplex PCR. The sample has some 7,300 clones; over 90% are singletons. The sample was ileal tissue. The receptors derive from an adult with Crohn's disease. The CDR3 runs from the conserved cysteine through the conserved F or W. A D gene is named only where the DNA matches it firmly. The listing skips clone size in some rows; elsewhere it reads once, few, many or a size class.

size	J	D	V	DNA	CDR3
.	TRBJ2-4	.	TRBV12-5	TGTGCTAGTGGTTTGGTACTGGGGAGGGGGGGCCCCGCCAAAAACATTCAGTACTTC	CASGLVLGRGGPAKNIQYF
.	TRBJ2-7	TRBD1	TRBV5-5	TGTGCCAGCAGCTTCAGGGGGCTCTACGAGCAGTACTTC	CASSFRGLYEQYF
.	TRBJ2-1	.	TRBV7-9	TGTGCCAGCAGCTTAAGGCTAGCAGCCTACAATGAGCAGTTCTTC	CASSLRLAAYNEQFF
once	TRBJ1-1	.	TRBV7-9	TGTGCCAGCAGCCCTCCAGGGAACACTGAAGCTTTCTTT	CASSPPGNTEAFF
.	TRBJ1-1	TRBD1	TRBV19	TGTGCCAGTAGTATTACAGGGGAGAACACTGAAGCTTTCTTT	CASSITGENTEAFF
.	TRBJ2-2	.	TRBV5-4	TGTGCCAGCGGTCTACCCAGACAGGACACCGGGGAGCTGTTTTTT	CASGLPRQDTGELFF
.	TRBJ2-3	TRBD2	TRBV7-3	TGTGCCAGCAGCTTATGGGCGGGAGGCACAGATACGCAGTATTTT	CASSLWAGGTDTQYF
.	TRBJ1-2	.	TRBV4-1	TGCGCCAGCAGCCAAGTCCCCACAGGGTCGCGGCGGGGCTACACCTTC	CASSQVPTGSRRGYTF
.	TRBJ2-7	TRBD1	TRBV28	TGTGCCAGCAGTCCGGGACAGGGACTCTACGAGCAGTACTTC	CASSPGQGLYEQYF
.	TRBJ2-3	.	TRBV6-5	TGTGCCAGCAGTATTTCCGGGAGTAACGCAGATACGCAGTATTTT	CASSISGSNADTQYF
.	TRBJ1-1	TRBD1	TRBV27	TGTGCCAGCAGTAGGCCCGGACAGGGAGGGTTAGTGGCTTTCTTT	CASSRPGQGGLVAFF
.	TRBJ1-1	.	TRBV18	TGTGCCAGCTCACGCGTTTCGACGGGTAGGAACACTGAAGCTTTCTTT	CASSRVSTGRNTEAFF
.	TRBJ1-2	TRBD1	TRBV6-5	TGTGCCAGCAGTCTAGGGACAGAACGGGGTGGCTACACCTTC	CASSLGTERGGYTF
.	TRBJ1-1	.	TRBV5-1	TGCGCCAGCAGCTTGGAGGGAGGTCGATGGGGCACTGAAGCTTTCTTT	CASSLEGGRWGTEAFF
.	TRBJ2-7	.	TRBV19	TGTGCCAGTAAAAGGCGGGGAGCCTACTACGAGCAGTACTTC	CASKRRGAYYEQYF
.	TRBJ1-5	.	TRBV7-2	TGTGCCAGCAGCCCCAAGGGGGGGCGGGTGCATCAGCCCCAGCATTTT	CASSPKGGRVHQPQHF
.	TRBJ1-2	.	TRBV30	TGTGCCTGGAGTGTGGGGGGGCAATCTGGCTACACCTTC	CAWSVGGQSGYTF
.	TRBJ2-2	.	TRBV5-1	TGCGCCAGCAGCTTGGGGGGCACAAACACCGGGGAGCTGTTTTTT	CASSLGGTNTGELFF
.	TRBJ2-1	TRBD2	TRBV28	TGTGCCAGCAGCCGAGGGACTAGCGGGAGCCAAAGCGAGCAGTTCTTC	CASSRGTSGSQSEQFF
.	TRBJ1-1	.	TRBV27	TGTGCCAGCCGACCCAACTTCGGGGCTGAAGCTTTCTTT	CASRPNFGAEAFF
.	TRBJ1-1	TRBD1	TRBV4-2	TGTGCCAGCAGCCAACTGGGACAGGGGGCTGAAGCTTTCTTT	CASSQLGQGAEAFF
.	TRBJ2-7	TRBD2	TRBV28	TGTGCCAGCAGGACCGGGACTAGCGGGATTGACGAGCAGTACTTC	CASRTGTSGIDEQYF
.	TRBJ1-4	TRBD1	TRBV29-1	TGCAGCGTGACAGGGGTGGACGAAAAACTGTTTTTT	CSVTGVDEKLFF
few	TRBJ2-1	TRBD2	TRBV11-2	TGTGCCAGCAGCTTATTAGCGGGATATGAGCAGTTCTTC	CASSLLAGYEQFF
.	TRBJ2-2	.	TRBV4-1	TGCGCCAGCAGCCACGTAAACACCGGGGAGCTGTTTTTT	CASSHVNTGELFF
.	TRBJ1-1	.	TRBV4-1	TGCGCCAGCAGCCAATCCCCAACAGGGTCAATCATGAACACTGAAGCTTTCTTT	CASSQSPTGSIMNTEAFF
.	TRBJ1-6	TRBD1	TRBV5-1	TGCGCCAGCAGCTTGGAGGGACAGGGAAATTCACCCCTCCACTTT	CASSLEGQGNSPLHF
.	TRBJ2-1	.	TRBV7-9	TGTGCCAGCAGCTCTTTCTACAATGAGCAGTTCTTC	CASSSFYNEQFF
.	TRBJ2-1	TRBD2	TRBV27	TGTGCCAGCAGTCGACCGGGACTAGGGTACAATGAGCAGTTCTTC	CASSRPGLGYNEQFF